The rows below give T cell receptor beta chains drawn from one sample of a study of T cell repertoires in cytomegalovirus infection. TCRdb analysed the reads with MiXCR anew, one entry per CDR3 protein. The data show about 680,000 distinct CDR3 sequences, 20% to 25% seen once. The source material was CD8+ T cells from PBMCs. These receptors were collected from a human donor in good health (CMV status not recorded). Some clones in this sample may be carry-over from other donors' samples. Each CDR3 is given with its conserved first and last residue. Fields, in order: D gene, clone size, V gene, J gene, CDR3 DNA, CDR3 protein. D genes are given only for firm matches. Clone sizes are given selectively: once, few, many, or a class where the clone is expanded.

d_call: -
clone_size: -
v_call: TRBV12-3/TRBV12-4
j_call: TRBJ2-1
cdr3_nt: TGTGCCAGCCCCGACCCCCCCGGATCCTACAATGAGCAGTTCTTC
cdr3_aa: CASPDPPGSYNEQFF

d_call: -
clone_size: few
v_call: TRBV29-1
j_call: TRBJ2-5
cdr3_nt: TGCAGCGTTGAGGGGAAGGAAGAGACCCAGTACTTC
cdr3_aa: CSVEGKEETQYF

d_call: -
clone_size: many
v_call: TRBV7-9
j_call: TRBJ2-3
cdr3_nt: TGTGCCAGCAGCCCGAGGGCAGGAGGCACAGATACGCAGTATTTT
cdr3_aa: CASSPRAGGTDTQYF

d_call: -
clone_size: few
v_call: TRBV2
j_call: TRBJ1-4
cdr3_nt: TGTGCCAGCAGCCGTGACAGAAATGAAAAACTGTTTTTT
cdr3_aa: CASSRDRNEKLFF

d_call: TRBD2
clone_size: -
v_call: TRBV29-1
j_call: TRBJ2-1
cdr3_nt: TGCAGCGTCCTTTGGGGGGGCTACAATGAGCAGTTCTTC
cdr3_aa: CSVLWGGYNEQFF

d_call: -
clone_size: once
v_call: TRBV12-3/TRBV12-4
j_call: TRBJ1-2
cdr3_nt: TGTGCCAGCAGTTTACTCCCAGCCAACTATGGCTACACCTTC
cdr3_aa: CASSLLPANYGYTF

d_call: -
clone_size: few
v_call: TRBV7-9
j_call: TRBJ2-1
cdr3_nt: TGTGCCAGCAGCTCGCAGGGGGGACATGAGCAGTTCTTC
cdr3_aa: CASSSQGGHEQFF

d_call: -
clone_size: -
v_call: TRBV6-6
j_call: TRBJ1-2
cdr3_nt: TGTGCCAGCAGTTACTCGGTCTTTGGCGATGGCTACACCTTC
cdr3_aa: CASSYSVFGDGYTF

d_call: -
clone_size: -
v_call: TRBV19
j_call: TRBJ2-5
cdr3_nt: TGTGCCAGTAGTATTCTGGGGGCCGACCAAGAGACCCAGTACTTC
cdr3_aa: CASSILGADQETQYF

d_call: -
clone_size: -
v_call: TRBV29-1
j_call: TRBJ2-6
cdr3_nt: TGCAGCGCTGGGGGGGGGCTTGGGGCCAACGTCCTGACTTTC
cdr3_aa: CSAGGGLGANVLTF

d_call: -
clone_size: few
v_call: TRBV9
j_call: TRBJ2-7
cdr3_nt: TGTGCCAGCAGCGTAGGCAGGACATACATCTACGAGCAGTACTTC
cdr3_aa: CASSVGRTYIYEQYF

d_call: -
clone_size: -
v_call: TRBV20-1
j_call: TRBJ2-2
cdr3_nt: TGCAGTGCTTCCGTCACCGGGGAGCTGTTTTTT
cdr3_aa: CSASVTGELFF

d_call: TRBD1
clone_size: -
v_call: TRBV20-1
j_call: TRBJ2-7
cdr3_nt: TGCAGTGCTACCGACAGGGTACCCTACGAGCAGTACTTC
cdr3_aa: CSATDRVPYEQYF

d_call: -
clone_size: few
v_call: TRBV20-1
j_call: TRBJ1-1
cdr3_nt: TGCAGTGCTAGAGGATGGGGTGACACTGAAGCTTTCTTT
cdr3_aa: CSARGWGDTEAFF

d_call: -
clone_size: many
v_call: TRBV7-6
j_call: TRBJ1-1
cdr3_nt: TGTGCCAGCAGCTTAGCCACCGGAACTGAAGCTTTCTTT
cdr3_aa: CASSLATGTEAFF

d_call: -
clone_size: -
v_call: TRBV25-1
j_call: TRBJ2-3
cdr3_nt: TGTGCCAGCAGGGGGGGCAAAGAGTATTTT
cdr3_aa: CASRGGKEYF

d_call: -
clone_size: -
v_call: TRBV4-1
j_call: TRBJ1-2
cdr3_nt: TGCGCCAGCAGCCAAGAGTTCCGGGATGGCTACACCTTC
cdr3_aa: CASSQEFRDGYTF

d_call: TRBD2
clone_size: few
v_call: TRBV9
j_call: TRBJ2-1
cdr3_nt: TGTGCCAGCAGCGAACGGCCAGGCGGGGGGTACAATGAGCAGTTCTTC
cdr3_aa: CASSERPGGGYNEQFF